The next 32 T cell receptor beta chains were all read from a single sample in a study of blood T cells in healthy people across ages. A second PCR, run for about 6 to 12 cycles, used a sample-barcoded 5' primer plus a J-beta primer mix. One entry per CDR3 protein results from TCRdb running MiXCR on the 5' RACE reads. The table has about 1.5 million distinct CDR3 sequences, about 45% seen once. The sequenced sample was blood. The receptors stem from a woman aged 18-29 years in good health.

The chain employs TRBV14 and TRBJ2-3; TRBD1 or TRBD2 may be the D gene (5 bases each). This CDR3 is built from 14 residues. The germline CDR1 and CDR2 sequences are SGHDN and FVKESK. V shed 8 bases and J shed 5 bases, with 17 bases lying between them. CDR3 nucleotide sequence: TGTGCCAGCCGACAAGGCCCAGGGAGAGATACGCAGTATTTT. Protein product: CASRQGPGRDTQYF.

The chain couples TRBV9 to TRBJ2-3; 7 positions agree with TRBD2. The junction had 7 bases not matched to a gene; V was cut back by 0 bases and J by 0 bases. The CDR3 loop spans 17 amino acids. Per germline, CDR1 SGDLS and CDR2 YYNGEE. The CDR3: CASSVGMASGSTDTQYF. Written as DNA, the CDR3 is TGTGCCAGCAGCGTAGGAATGGCTAGCGGAAGCACAGATACGCAGTATTTT.

This clonotype came up many times. A junction end diverges from the germline sequence, so it may reflect a read error. The chain recombines TRBV4-3 with TRBJ2-1; D gene uncertain. The CDR3 covers 15 residues. Germline assignment: CDR1 LGHNA and CDR2 YSLEER. The CDR3 DNA sequence: TGTGCCAGCAGCCAAGATCCGGATTCCTACAATGAGCAGTTCTTC. It is translated as CASSQDPDSYNEQFF.

This clonotype was recorded many times. The CDR3 region is CSARDARSGGRYEQYF. The CDR3 DNA reads TGCAGTGCTAGAGATGCTCGGAGCGGGGGCCGGTACGAGCAGTACTTC. The V call is TRBV20-1, the J call TRBJ2-7; TRBD2 matches at 8 bases. The length of the CDR3 is 16 residues. V was pared by 0 bases and J by 4 bases, with 11 bases of the junction left unmatched. Germline V gives CDR1 DFQATT, CDR2 SNEGSKA (reference sequence).

This chain connects TRBV5-1 to TRBJ2-5; D might be TRBD1 (5 bases). The V and J ends lost 4 bases and 5 bases respectively, with 15 bases between them. Germline lookup yields CDR1 SGHRS and CDR2 YFSETQ. The CDR3 has 14 amino acids. Written as DNA, the CDR3 is TGCGCCAGCAGCAAGCAGGGTGGAGAGGAGACCCAGTACTTC. It is translated as CASSKQGGEETQYF.

The chain employs TRBV2 and TRBJ1-2; D not certain. CDR1 is SNHLY, CDR2 FYNNEI, per germline. Trimming took off 1 base at V and 1 base at J, with 10 bases between the two ends. The CDR3 is made up of 15 amino acids. The CDR3 region is CASSEGVSLNYGYTF. CDR3 in DNA: TGTGCCAGCAGTGAAGGGGTTTCCCTTAACTATGGCTACACCTTC. The full variable domain, in which reference TRBV2 and TRBJ1-2 provide the parts outside the CDR3, is EPEVTQTPSHQVTQMGQEVILRCVPISNHLYFYWYRQILGQKVEFLVSFYNNEISEKSEIFDDQFSVERPDGSNFTLKIRSTKLEDSAMYFCASSEGVSLNYGYTFGSGTRLTVV.

Regarding this clonotype: This may come from a read error, since a much larger clone is one base off. The rearrangement links TRBV28 to TRBJ2-5; TRBD1 might be the D (6 bases). The ends were cut back, 5 bases at V and 5 bases at J, with 12 bases in the middle. This CDR3 is 13 amino acids long. Germline values: CDR1 MDHEN, CDR2 SYDVKM. The CDR3 region is CASSNRVGETQYF. CDR3 DNA: TGTGCCAGCAGTAACAGGGTTGGGGAGACCCAGTACTTC.

In this sample, this clonotype turned up a few times. V usage is TRBV20-1 and J usage is TRBJ2-7; D remains ambiguous. The V gene's germline CDR1 is DFQATT and CDR2 SNEGSKA (reference sequence). The CDR3 loop spans 13 amino acids. The V end lost 1 base, the J end lost 0 bases, and 7 bases lay between the germline ends. The CDR3: CSARAMSSYEQYF. The DNA for the CDR3 is TGCAGTGCTAGAGCCATGAGCTCCTACGAGCAGTACTTC.

CDR3 protein: CSVIGREAGETQYF. The CDR3 coding sequence is TGCAGTGTCATCGGACGGGAGGCAGGAGAGACCCAGTACTTC. The chain has TRBV20-1 and TRBJ2-5; 7 nucleotides agree with TRBD2. Trimming at V came to 7 bases and at J to 4 bases, leaving 12 bases not matched to a gene. CDR1 DFQATT and CDR2 SNEGSKA come from the germline V gene (reference sequence). This CDR3 spans 14 amino acids.

As regards this clonotype: One junction end does not reproduce the germline sequence, and a read error may be involved. This sequence joins TRBV7-9 and TRBJ1-2; 9 bases line up with TRBD1. Germline-derived CDR1 and CDR2 are SEHNR and FQNEAQ (reference sequence). The CDR3 consists of 17 residues. CDR3 protein: CASSILTGTGFNDGYTF. The CDR3 bases are TGTGCCAGCAGCATACTCACCGGGACAGGGTTTAACGATGGCTACACCTTC. The full variable domain, in which reference TRBV7-9 and TRBJ1-2 provide the parts outside the CDR3, is DTGVSQNPRHKITKRGQNVTFRCDPISEHNRLYWYRQTLGQGPEFLTYFQNEAQLEKSRLLSDRFSAERPKGSFSTLEIQRTEQGDSAMYLCASSILTGTGFNDGYTFGSGTRLTVV.

A remark on this clonotype: At one end, the junction sequence differs from germline, possibly due to a read error. The CDR3 sequence is CASSLTGIGSEQFF. DNA for the CDR3: TGTGCCAGCAGCCTAACCGGGATAGGAAGTGAGCAGTTCTTC. The chain combines TRBV7-3 with TRBJ2-1; possibly TRBD2 for D (5 bases). CDR1 is SGHTA, CDR2 FQGTGA, per germline. This CDR3 comprises 14 residues.

The chain combines TRBV5-1 with TRBJ2-1, with 13 nucleotides matching TRBD2. The CDR3 contains 15 residues. V lost 3 bases and J lost 7; bases outside the gene matches: 4. CDR1 and CDR2 (germline): SGHRS, YFSETQ. As DNA, the CDR3 is TGCGCCAGCAGCTGGGGACTAGCGGGAACGAATGAGCAGTTCTTC. This codes for CASSWGLAGTNEQFF.

This clonotype was recorded at least ten times. The J gene is TRBJ1-1, the V gene TRBV7-9, with D perhaps matching TRBD1 (5 bases). Germline-derived CDR1 and CDR2 are SEHNR and FQNEAQ (reference sequence). V was cut by 2 bases and J by 1 base, with 8 bases left in between. This CDR3 contains 14 residues. The CDR3 loop is CASSLRGRNTEAFF. In DNA form, the CDR3 reads TGTGCCAGCAGCTTACGGGGGAGGAACACTGAAGCTTTCTTT.

The rearrangement links TRBV10-3 to TRBJ2-3, with 14 bases fitting TRBD2. Germline CDR1 reads ENHRY; CDR2 reads SYGVKD. Losses at the gene ends were 5 bases for V and 2 bases for J; bases not matched to a gene: 12. This CDR3 comprises 19 residues. The CDR3 nucleotides read TGTGCCATCAGTCCCGGGACTAGCGGGAGAATTTTTACCACAGATACGCAGTATTTT. Protein sequence: CAISPGTSGRIFTTDTQYF.

A few counts support this clonotype. The CDR3 nucleotides are TGTGCCAGCAGAGAGATTCCCTACGAGCAGTACTTC. It translates to CASREIPYEQYF. This chain links TRBV6-1 with TRBJ2-7; D is uncertain. Germline values: CDR1 MNHNS, CDR2 SASEGT. V was shortened by 6 bases and J by 2 bases, with 8 bases between the two germline ends. This CDR3 is built from 12 residues.

This clonotype was counted between two and nine times. The chain joins TRBV14 to TRBJ1-1; D not certain. The CDR3 sequence is 11 residues long. V lost 2 bases to trimming and J lost 4 bases, with 2 bases between them. Per germline, CDR1 SGHDN and CDR2 FVKESK. For the CDR3, the DNA is TGTGCCAGCAGCCAACTCACTGAAGCTTTCTTT. Translating gives CASSQLTEAFF.

In this sample, this clonotype turned up a few times. The chain carries TRBV12-3 or TRBV12-4 and TRBJ1-2; D perhaps matches TRBD1 (6 bases). The length of the CDR3 is 14 residues. V was trimmed by 0 bases and J by 8 bases, leaving 13 bases between them. CDR3 bases: TGTGCCAGCAGTTTAGCAGGGAGGGGGTCCGGCTACACCTTC. It encodes CASSLAGRGSGYTF.

The gene calls are TRBV19 and TRBJ2-1, with 9 positions matching TRBD1. Germline CDR1 reads LNHDA; CDR2 reads SQIVND (reference sequence). This CDR3 is 15 amino acids long. J was trimmed by 6 bases and V by 6 bases; bases with no gene match: 9. CDR3 coding DNA: TGTGCCAGTAGATACCGGGACAGGGATATCAATGAGCAGTTCTTC. It is translated as CASRYRDRDINEQFF.

The rearrangement uses TRBV21-1 and TRBJ2-7; TRBD2 is the table's D call, not checked against the DNA. TRBV21-1 is described as a pseudogene. This CDR3 has 17 residues. This CDR3 reads CASSKKGTSGFSYEQYF. CDR3 nucleotide sequence: TGTGCCAGCAGCAAAAAAGGGACTAGCGGGTTTTCCTACGAGCAGTACTTC.

V is TRBV27 and J is TRBJ2-5, with 8 bases that match TRBD1. This CDR3 is built from 14 residues. With 6 bases clipped from V and 3 bases from J, the junction kept 6 bases outside the gene matches. CDR1 and CDR2 (germline): MNHEY, SMNVEV (reference sequence). CDR3 DNA sequence: TGTGCCAGCAGGCCACAGGGGGGAAAAGAGACCCAGTACTTC. Translating gives CASRPQGGKETQYF.

The V and J genes are TRBV15 and TRBJ2-3; 14 bases are shared with TRBD2. This CDR3 contains 20 residues. Looked up from germline, CDR1 is LNHNV and CDR2 is YYDKDF (reference sequence). Trimming at V came to 0 bases and at J to 3 bases, leaving 11 bases not matched to a gene. CDR3 protein: CATSRDIPRGLAGVTDTQYF. CDR3 coding DNA: TGTGCCACCAGCAGAGATATCCCCCGGGGACTAGCGGGAGTTACAGATACGCAGTATTTT.

The genes are TRBV4-1 and TRBJ2-1, with 7 bases fitting TRBD1. Germline trimming cut 5 bases from V and 4 bases from J; bases unmatched to any gene: 23. The CDR3 consists of 20 residues. Germline V CDR1 and CDR2: MGHRA, YSYEKL. The CDR3 protein is CASSNRQGRLTNPWYNEQFF. DNA for the CDR3: TGCGCCAGCAGCAATCGACAGGGTCGTTTGACCAACCCCTGGTACAATGAGCAGTTCTTC.

The rearrangement uses TRBV4-1 and TRBJ1-4; the D gene is possibly TRBD1 (5 bases). V lost 5 bases, J lost 7 bases, and 14 bases lay in between. CDR1 MGHRA and CDR2 YSYEKL come from the germline V gene. This CDR3 region has 14 residues. The CDR3 region is CASSSRQTLEKLFF. CDR3 DNA sequence: TGCGCCAGCAGCTCAAGACAGACCCTTGAAAAACTGTTTTTT.

This clonotype was observed a few times. CDR3 coding DNA: TGCGCCAGCAGCCAAGCGGGGGGGCCACATACGCAGTATTTT. Protein: CASSQAGGPHTQYF. This chain connects TRBV5-1 to TRBJ2-3; 10 bases match TRBD2. CDR3 length equals 14 residues. Germline V gene data show CDR1 as SGHRS and CDR2 as YFSETQ. Losses at the gene ends were 4 bases for V and 7 bases for J; bases not matched to a gene: 6.

This clonotype was seen many times. The chain links TRBV6-6 to TRBJ1-1; D uncertain. This CDR3 comprises 13 residues. Germline assignment: CDR1 MNHNY and CDR2 SVGAGI (reference sequence). V was pared by 6 bases and J by 1 base, with 9 bases between. The DNA for the CDR3 is TGTGCCAGCAGGAGCGGAGGGAACACTGAAGCTTTCTTT. Its translation: CASRSGGNTEAFF.

V gene TRBV4-1 combines with J gene TRBJ2-7; D is ambiguous. The CDR3 is 13 residues long. From germline, CDR1 is MGHRA and CDR2 YSYEKL. With 1 base removed from V and 3 bases from J, the gap between germline ends came to 7 bases. The CDR3 loop reads CASSQGSIYEQYF. The DNA for the CDR3 is TGCGCCAGCAGCCAAGGTAGTATCTACGAGCAGTACTTC.

This clonotype was detected only a few times. The CDR3 loop is CSARGVSGPEQYF. The DNA for the CDR3 is TGCAGTGCTAGGGGGGTTTCGGGTCCCGAGCAGTACTTC. J is TRBJ2-7 and V is TRBV20-1, with D tentatively TRBD1 or TRBD2 (5 bases each). The CDR3 is made up of 13 amino acids. Trimming pared 3 bases from V and 6 bases from J, leaving 15 bases between. Germline assignment: CDR1 DFQATT and CDR2 SNEGSKA (reference sequence).

The V gene is TRBV20-1, the J gene TRBJ1-5; 9 nucleotides match TRBD1. V shed 6 bases, J shed 2 bases, and the junction held 8 bases outside the gene matches. Germline assignment: CDR1 DFQATT and CDR2 SNEGSKA (reference sequence). This CDR3 spans 15 amino acids. The CDR3 is CSAGRRTGGNQPQHF. The DNA for the CDR3 is TGCAGTGCCGGCCGGAGGACAGGGGGCAATCAGCCCCAGCATTTT.

This clonotype is a singleton in its sample. The chain carries TRBV6-5 and TRBJ2-5, with D tentatively TRBD1 (7 bases). The V end lost 9 bases, the J end lost 13 bases, and 27 bases lay between the germline ends. The germline V gene has CDR1 MNHEY and CDR2 SVGAGI. This CDR3 region has 14 residues. In nucleotides, the CDR3 is TGTGCCAGGTCTTTGCGGGACAGCATCTACGAGCGGTACTTC. This encodes CARSLRDSIYERYF.

The rearrangement joins TRBV12-3 or TRBV12-4 to TRBJ2-3; 9 bases are a match to TRBD2. CDR3 length equals 15 residues. V trimming: 6 bases; J trimming: 2 bases; junction bases outside the gene matches: 6. The CDR3 bases are TGTGCCAGCAGCCCGGGACTAGCTTTCACAGATACGCAGTATTTT. Translating gives CASSPGLAFTDTQYF.

The CDR3 is CASSAANTQYF. In DNA, the CDR3 is TGTGCCAGCAGCGCGGCTAATACGCAGTATTTT. This sequence joins TRBV9 and TRBJ2-3; D ambiguous. CDR1 is SGDLS and CDR2 is YYNGEE in the germline V gene. The CDR3 length is 11 residues. Trimming pared 3 bases from V and 7 bases from J, leaving 6 bases between. The full variable domain, rest sourced from reference TRBV9 and TRBJ2-3, is DSGVTQTPKHLITATGQRVTLRCSPRSGDLSVYWYQQSLDQGLQFLIQYYNGEERAKGNILERFSAQQFPDLHSELNLSSLELGDSALYFCASSAANTQYFGPGTRLTVL.

This clonotype was detected a few times. The chain is built from TRBV9 and TRBJ2-1; maybe TRBD2 (5 bases). Trimming took off 0 bases at V and 7 bases at J, with 11 bases between the two ends. This CDR3 comprises 14 residues. Per germline, CDR1 SGDLS and CDR2 YYNGEE. The CDR3 region is CASSVDSPGNEQFF. CDR3 bases: TGTGCCAGCAGCGTAGACTCCCCGGGGAATGAGCAGTTCTTC.